The entry below gives a single TCR beta chain sequence along with its context. Antigen: not known. This sample stems from a study of OX40 agonist ivuxolimab in advanced cancers. About the study: Partial responses occurred in three patients (one hepatocellular carcinoma, two cutaneous melanoma). Study results and limitations: The study found that CD8+ T cells averaged more expanded clones than CD4+.

Here immunoSEQ multiplex PCR was the method, and the copy in TCRdb shows in-frame clones only, minus some. The table lists roughly 63,000 clones, around 86% of them singletons, with approximately 1.1% in the top ten. CDR1 SGHDT and CDR2 YYEEEE come from the germline V gene. The CDR3 is 19 amino acids. The trim removed 4 bases at V and 5 bases at J, leaving 18 bases unmatched. Sequenced material: CD4+ or CD8+ T cells sorted from blood, taken in a trial of the OX40 agonist ivuxolimab. The source of this sequence is an adult with an advanced solid tumor such as melanoma, head and neck, liver or kidney cancer. The V gene is TRBV5-6, the J gene TRBJ2-1, with 10 bases lining up with TRBD1. The CDR3 spells CASSPGTGVSWSFDNEQFF. CDR3 coding DNA: TGTGCCAGCAGCCCCGGGACAGGGGTATCCTGGTCGTTCGACAATGAGCAGTTCTTC.